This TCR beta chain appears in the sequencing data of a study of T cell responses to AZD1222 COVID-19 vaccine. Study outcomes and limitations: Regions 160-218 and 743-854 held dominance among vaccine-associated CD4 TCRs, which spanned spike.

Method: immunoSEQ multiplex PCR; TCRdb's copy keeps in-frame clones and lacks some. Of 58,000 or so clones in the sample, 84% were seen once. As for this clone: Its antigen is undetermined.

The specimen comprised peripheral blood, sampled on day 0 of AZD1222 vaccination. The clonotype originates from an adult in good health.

The CDR3 sequence is CASSPGANVLTF. CDR3 DNA sequence: TGTGCCAGCTCCCCTGGGGCCAACGTCCTGACTTTC. This sequence joins TRBV2 and TRBJ2-6; unclear D gene. Germline CDR1 reads SNHLY; CDR2 reads FYNNEI. Trimming took off 8 bases at V and 2 bases at J, with 4 bases between the two ends. CDR3 length: 12 residues.